The text below deals with one T cell receptor (beta chain). CDR1 SGHVS and CDR2 FQNEAQ come from the germline V gene. This CDR3 is 18 amino acids long. With V trimmed by 4 bases and J by 14 bases, 22 bases remained unmatched. The sample belongs to a study of T cell responses to AZD1222 COVID-19 vaccine. Method: immunoSEQ multiplex PCR; TCRdb's copy keeps in-frame clones and lacks some. Among about 100,000 clones, about 88% were seen once, and the ten largest hold about 2%. Specimen: peripheral blood, collected on day 0 of AZD1222 vaccination. J is TRBJ2-1 and V is TRBV7-8, with 11 bases fitting TRBD2. This receptor was taken from an adult in good health. CDR3 bases: TGTGCCAGCAGCTCCCGTACATCCCTAGCGGGAGGTCGAAACGGCAAGTTCTTC. This gives the protein CASSSRTSLAGGRNGKFF.